What follows are 10 T cell receptor beta chains derived from one specimen sequenced in a study of Graves' ophthalmopathy and Graves' hyperthyroidism. Scientists amplified the TCR beta CDR3 regions from RNA transcripts. An initial RT-PCR round employing HTBI primers preceded a second-round multiplex PCR. TCRdb re-analysed the multiplex PCR reads in MiXCR, keeping a single row per CDR3 protein. The sample shows about 640,000 distinct CDR3 sequences, over 40% of them seen only once. Sample: peripheral blood. The receptors were sampled from an adult man with Graves' ophthalmopathy.

This clonotype was observed a handful of times. The CDR3 sequence is CASSLGGETDTQYF. DNA of the CDR3: TGTGCCAGCAGCCTCGGGGGGGAGACAGATACGCAGTATTTT. The chain links TRBV7-2 to TRBJ2-3; the match to TRBD2 covers 8 bases. The V and J ends lost 5 bases and 3 bases, in that order; junction bases with no gene match: 4. This CDR3 has 14 residues. Germline V gene lookup returns CDR1 SGHTA and CDR2 FQGNSA.

Note on this clonotype: A much larger clone sits a single nucleotide away, making a read error possible. The rearrangement joins TRBV20-1 to TRBJ1-5, with a possible D match to TRBD1 (6 bases). The CDR3 extends over 15 amino acids. The germline gives CDR1 DFQATT, CDR2 SNEGSKA (reference sequence). CDR3 in DNA: TGCAGTACTAGAGATGGCAGGGGTAGCAATCAGCCCCAGCATTTT. It yields the protein CSTRDGRGSNQPQHF.

J is TRBJ2-7 and V is TRBV6-6, with TRBD2 matching 8 bases. Germline CDR1 MNHNY, CDR2 SVGAGI (reference sequence). V gave up 0 bases and J gave up 6 bases; unmatched junction bases: 7. This CDR3 contains 15 residues. The CDR3 nucleotides are TGTGCCAGCAGTTACTCCGGCGGGAGGAGTGCCGAGCAGTACTTC. Amino acids: CASSYSGGRSAEQYF.

Note on this clonotype: A much larger clone lies a single base off, so this may be a read error. The chain links TRBV5-6 to TRBJ2-5, with D possibly being TRBD2 (5 bases). CDR1 and CDR2 (germline): SGHDT, YYEEEE. The CDR3 runs 13 residues. Here the CDR3 DNA reads TGTGCCAGCAGCTTGGACTCGGAGCGGACCAAGTACTTC. It is translated as CASSLDSERTKYF.

The chain uses TRBV10-3 and TRBJ1-6; 7 bases line up with TRBD1. The V gene end was trimmed by 10 bases and the J gene end by 10 bases; junction bases not matched to a gene: 19. The CDR3 contains 16 residues. Germline V lookup: CDR1 ENHRY, CDR2 SYGVKD. CDR3 sequence: CASSLRGGGYGSPLHF. The CDR3 DNA is TGTGCCAGCAGCCTAAGGGGAGGGGGCTACGGCTCACCCCTCCACTTT.

Ten or more counts support this clonotype. The rearrangement links TRBV4-1 to TRBJ1-6; TRBD1 aligns across 8 bases. Unmatched junction bases numbered 7, after V lost 3 bases and J lost 6 bases. CDR3 size: 16 residues. The germline gives CDR1 MGHRA, CDR2 YSYEKL. CDR3 nucleotide sequence: TGCGCCAGCAGCCAGGGGGACAGGAGGGGTAATTCACCCCTCCACTTT. Translating gives CASSQGDRRGNSPLHF.

This clonotype was found many times. This chain links TRBV3-1 with TRBJ1-1, with D hard to call. The V end lost 1 base, the J end lost 1 base, and 7 bases lay between the germline ends. From germline, CDR1 is LGHDT and CDR2 YNNKEL (reference sequence). The CDR3 extends over 14 amino acids. This CDR3 is CASSQGGRNTEAFF. CDR3 DNA sequence: TGTGCCAGCAGCCAAGGTGGGAGGAACACTGAAGCTTTCTTT.

This clonotype was counted at least ten times. The chain couples TRBV2 to TRBJ1-1; D is unclear. Trimming took off 3 bases at V and 1 base at J, with 6 bases between the two ends. The CDR3 runs to 13 residues. Germline V gene data show CDR1 as SNHLY and CDR2 as FYNNEI. CDR3 bases: TGTGCCAGCAGTGATGAAGCGAACACTGAAGCTTTCTTT. Its protein product is CASSDEANTEAFF.

The chain has TRBV2 and TRBJ2-2; 7 nucleotides match TRBD1. Germline CDR1 SNHLY, CDR2 FYNNEI. Germline trimming cut 10 bases from V and 0 bases from J; bases unmatched to any gene: 5. CDR3 length equals 14 residues. The CDR3 spells CANTGTANTGELFF. Here the CDR3 DNA reads TGTGCCAACACCGGGACAGCGAACACCGGGGAGCTGTTTTTT.

The chain has TRBV29-1 and TRBJ1-1; 8 bases align to TRBD1. Germline CDR1 and CDR2: SQVTM and ANQGSEA. V lost 6 bases, J lost 10 bases, and 10 bases stayed unmatched. This CDR3 region has 12 residues. CDR3 residues: CSVGTGLLGAFF. For the CDR3, the DNA is TGCAGCGTGGGGACAGGTCTTTTGGGAGCTTTCTTT. Together with reference TRBV29-1 and TRBJ1-1, the CDR3 gives the full variable domain: SAVISQKPSRDICQRGTSLTIQCQVDSQVTMMFWYRQQPGQSLTLIATANQGSEATYESGFVIDKFPISRPNLTFSTLTVSNMSPEDSSIYLCSVGTGLLGAFFGQGTRLTVV.